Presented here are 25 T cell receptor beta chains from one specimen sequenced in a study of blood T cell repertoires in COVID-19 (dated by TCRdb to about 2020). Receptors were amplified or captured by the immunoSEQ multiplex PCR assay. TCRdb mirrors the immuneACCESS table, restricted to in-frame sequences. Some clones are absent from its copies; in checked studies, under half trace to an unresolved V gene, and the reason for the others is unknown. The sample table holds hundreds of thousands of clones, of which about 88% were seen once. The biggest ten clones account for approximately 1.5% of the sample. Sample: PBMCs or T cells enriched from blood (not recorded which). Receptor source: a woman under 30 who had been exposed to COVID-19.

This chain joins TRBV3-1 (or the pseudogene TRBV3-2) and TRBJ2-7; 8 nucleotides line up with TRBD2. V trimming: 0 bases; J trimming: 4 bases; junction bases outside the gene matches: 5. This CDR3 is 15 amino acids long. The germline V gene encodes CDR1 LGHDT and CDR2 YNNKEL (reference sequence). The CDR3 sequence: CASSQEGLAGYEQYF. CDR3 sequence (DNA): TGTGCCAGCAGCCAAGAGGGCCTAGCGGGTTACGAGCAGTACTTC.

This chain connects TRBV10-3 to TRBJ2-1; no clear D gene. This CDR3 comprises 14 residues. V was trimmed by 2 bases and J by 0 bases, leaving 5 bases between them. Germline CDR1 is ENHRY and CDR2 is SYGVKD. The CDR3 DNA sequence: TGTGCCATCAGTGAGGGTAGCTCCTACAATGAGCAGTTCTTC. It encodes CAISEGSSYNEQFF.

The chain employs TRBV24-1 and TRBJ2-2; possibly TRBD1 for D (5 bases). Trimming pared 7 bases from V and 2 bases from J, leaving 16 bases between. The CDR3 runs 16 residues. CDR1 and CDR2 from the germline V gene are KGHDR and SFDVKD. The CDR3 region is CATSNSGIGNTGELFF. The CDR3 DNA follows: TGTGCCACCAGCAATTCAGGGATAGGAAACACCGGGGAGCTGTTTTTT.

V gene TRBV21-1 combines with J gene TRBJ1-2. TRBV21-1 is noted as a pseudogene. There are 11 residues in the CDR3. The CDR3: CASGGVYGYTF. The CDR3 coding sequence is TGTGCCAGCGGAGGAGTGTATGGCTACACCTTC.

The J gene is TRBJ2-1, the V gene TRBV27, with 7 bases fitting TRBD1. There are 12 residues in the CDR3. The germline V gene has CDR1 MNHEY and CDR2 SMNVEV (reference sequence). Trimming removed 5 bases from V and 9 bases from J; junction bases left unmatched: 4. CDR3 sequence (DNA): TGTGCCAGCAGTACGACAGGGCCTGAGCAGTTCTTC. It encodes CASSTTGPEQFF.

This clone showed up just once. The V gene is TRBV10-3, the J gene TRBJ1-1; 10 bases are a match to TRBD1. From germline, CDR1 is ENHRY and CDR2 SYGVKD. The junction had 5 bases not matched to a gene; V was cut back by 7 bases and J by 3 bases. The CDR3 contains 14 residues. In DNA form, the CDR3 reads TGTGCCATCAAGGGGGGGACAGGGGACACTGAAGCTTTCTTT. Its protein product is CAIKGGTGDTEAFF.

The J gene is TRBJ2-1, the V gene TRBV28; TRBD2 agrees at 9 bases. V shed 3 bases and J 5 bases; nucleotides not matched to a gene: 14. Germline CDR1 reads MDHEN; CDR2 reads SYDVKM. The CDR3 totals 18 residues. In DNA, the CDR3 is TGTGCCAGCAGTTTTGAGGCGGGAGGGCCCTGGGGAAACAATGAGCAGTTCTTC. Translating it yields CASSFEAGGPWGNNEQFF.

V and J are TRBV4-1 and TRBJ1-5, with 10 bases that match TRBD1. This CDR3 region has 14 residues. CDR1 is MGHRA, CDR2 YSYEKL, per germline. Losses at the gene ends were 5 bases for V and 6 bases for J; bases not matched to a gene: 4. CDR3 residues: CASSSDRGSQPQHF. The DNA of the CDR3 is TGCGCCAGCAGCTCGGACAGGGGGAGTCAGCCCCAGCATTTT.

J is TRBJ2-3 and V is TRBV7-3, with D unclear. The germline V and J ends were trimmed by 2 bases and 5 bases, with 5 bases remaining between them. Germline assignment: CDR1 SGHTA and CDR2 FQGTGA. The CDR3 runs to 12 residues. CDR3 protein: CASSLPGDTQYF. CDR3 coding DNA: TGTGCCAGCAGCTTACCGGGAGATACGCAGTATTTT.

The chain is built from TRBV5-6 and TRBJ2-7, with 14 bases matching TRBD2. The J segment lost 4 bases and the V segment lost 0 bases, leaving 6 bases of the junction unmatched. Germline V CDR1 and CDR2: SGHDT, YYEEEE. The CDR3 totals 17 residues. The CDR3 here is CASSLGLAGGPRYEQYF. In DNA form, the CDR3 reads TGTGCCAGCAGCTTGGGACTAGCGGGAGGGCCGAGATACGAGCAGTACTTC.

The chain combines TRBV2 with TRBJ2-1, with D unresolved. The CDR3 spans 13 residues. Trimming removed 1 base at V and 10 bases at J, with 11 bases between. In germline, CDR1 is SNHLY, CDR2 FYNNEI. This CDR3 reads CASSEGARSEQFF. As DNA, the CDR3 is TGTGCCAGCAGTGAAGGAGCCAGGTCGGAGCAGTTCTTC. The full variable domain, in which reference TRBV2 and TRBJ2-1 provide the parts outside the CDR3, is EPEVTQTPSHQVTQMGQEVILRCVPISNHLYFYWYRQILGQKVEFLVSFYNNEISEKSEIFDDQFSVERPDGSNFTLKIRSTKLEDSAMYFCASSEGARSEQFFGPGTRLTVL.

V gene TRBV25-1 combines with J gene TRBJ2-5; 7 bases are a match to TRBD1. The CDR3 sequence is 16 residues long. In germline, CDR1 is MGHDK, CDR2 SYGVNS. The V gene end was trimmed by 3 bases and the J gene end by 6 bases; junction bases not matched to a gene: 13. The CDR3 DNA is TGTGCCAGCAGTGAGTGGCCGACAGGGACCTATCAGACCCAGTACTTC. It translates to CASSEWPTGTYQTQYF.

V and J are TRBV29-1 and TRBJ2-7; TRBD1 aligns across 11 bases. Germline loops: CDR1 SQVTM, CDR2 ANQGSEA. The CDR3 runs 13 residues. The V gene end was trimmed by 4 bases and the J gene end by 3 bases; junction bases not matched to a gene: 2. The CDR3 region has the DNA TGCAGCGTTGGGACAGGGGGCAGCTACGAGCAGTACTTC. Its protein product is CSVGTGGSYEQYF.

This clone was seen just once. The CDR3, as DNA: TGTGCCAGCACCCTCGGGCGACAGGGGACCTTTGGCACCATATATTTT. Translating it yields CASTLGRQGTFGTIYF. The chain couples TRBV5-6 to TRBJ1-3; 8 nucleotides match TRBD1. The CDR3 spans 16 residues. Germline V gene lookup returns CDR1 SGHDT and CDR2 YYEEEE. V shed 6 bases, J shed 9 bases, and the junction held 17 bases outside the gene matches.

The CDR3: CASSLEFQNWNTGELFF. CDR3 nucleotide sequence: TGTGCCAGCAGCTTAGAATTTCAGAATTGGAACACCGGGGAGCTGTTTTTT. The V and J genes are TRBV7-2 and TRBJ2-2; unclear D gene. The CDR3 spans 17 residues. V was trimmed by 1 base and J by 1 base, leaving 13 bases between them. Germline CDR1 SGHTA, CDR2 FQGNSA.

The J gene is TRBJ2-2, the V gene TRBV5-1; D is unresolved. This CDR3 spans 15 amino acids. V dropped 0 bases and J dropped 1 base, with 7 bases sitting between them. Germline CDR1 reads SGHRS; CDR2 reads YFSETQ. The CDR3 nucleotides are TGCGCCAGCAGCTTGGTACAGAAGAACACCGGGGAGCTGTTTTTT. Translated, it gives CASSLVQKNTGELFF. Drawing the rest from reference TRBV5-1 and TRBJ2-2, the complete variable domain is KAGVTQTPRYLIKTRGQQVTLSCSPISGHRSVSWYQQTPGQGLQFLFEYFSETQRNKGNFPGRFSGRQFSNSRSEMNVSTLELGDSALYLCASSLVQKNTGELFFGEGSRLTVL.

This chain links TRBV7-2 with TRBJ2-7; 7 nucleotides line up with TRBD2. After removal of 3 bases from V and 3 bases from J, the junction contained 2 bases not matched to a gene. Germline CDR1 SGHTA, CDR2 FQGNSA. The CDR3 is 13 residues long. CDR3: CASSFGLGYEQYF. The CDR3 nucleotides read TGTGCCAGCAGCTTCGGACTAGGCTACGAGCAGTACTTC.

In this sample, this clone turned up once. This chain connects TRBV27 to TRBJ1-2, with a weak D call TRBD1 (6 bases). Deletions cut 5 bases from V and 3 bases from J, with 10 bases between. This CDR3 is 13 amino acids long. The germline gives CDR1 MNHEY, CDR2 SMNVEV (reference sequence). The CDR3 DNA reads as TGTGCCAGCAGTCGTGGGGGCTACTATGGCTACACCTTC. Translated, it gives CASSRGGYYGYTF.

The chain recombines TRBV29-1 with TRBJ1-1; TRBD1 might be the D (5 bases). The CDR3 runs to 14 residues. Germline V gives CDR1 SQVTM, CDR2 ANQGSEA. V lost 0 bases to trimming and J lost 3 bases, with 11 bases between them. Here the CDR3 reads CSVEEGRVYTEAFF. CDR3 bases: TGCAGCGTTGAAGAGGGCAGGGTATACACTGAAGCTTTCTTT.

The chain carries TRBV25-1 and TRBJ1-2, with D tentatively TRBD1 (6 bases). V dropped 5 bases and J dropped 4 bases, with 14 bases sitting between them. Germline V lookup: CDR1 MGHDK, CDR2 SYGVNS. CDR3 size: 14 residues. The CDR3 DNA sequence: TGTGCCAGCAGTCAACAGGGTTGGAGCTATGGCTACACCTTC. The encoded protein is CASSQQGWSYGYTF.

CDR3 in DNA: TGTGCCAGTAAGGGGACAGGGAGGCCCACCGGGAATGAGCAGTTCTTC. It is translated as CASKGTGRPTGNEQFF. The V call is TRBV19, the J call TRBJ2-1; 9 positions match TRBD1. This CDR3 region has 16 residues. The V gene end was trimmed by 7 bases and the J gene end by 7 bases; junction bases not matched to a gene: 14. Germline V gene data show CDR1 as LNHDA and CDR2 as SQIVND (reference sequence).

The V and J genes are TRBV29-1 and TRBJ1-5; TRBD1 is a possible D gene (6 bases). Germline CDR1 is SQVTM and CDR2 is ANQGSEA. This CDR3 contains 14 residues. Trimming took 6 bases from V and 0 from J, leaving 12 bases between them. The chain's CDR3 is CSVAQGTSNQPQHF. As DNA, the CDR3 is TGCAGCGTGGCACAGGGTACTAGCAATCAGCCCCAGCATTTT.

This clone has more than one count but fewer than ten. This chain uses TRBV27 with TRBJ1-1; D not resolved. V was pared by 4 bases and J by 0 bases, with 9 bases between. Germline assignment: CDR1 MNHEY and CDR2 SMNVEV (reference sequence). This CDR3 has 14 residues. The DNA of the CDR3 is TGTGCCAGCAGTTCACAGTGGATGAACACTGAAGCTTTCTTT. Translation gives CASSSQWMNTEAFF.

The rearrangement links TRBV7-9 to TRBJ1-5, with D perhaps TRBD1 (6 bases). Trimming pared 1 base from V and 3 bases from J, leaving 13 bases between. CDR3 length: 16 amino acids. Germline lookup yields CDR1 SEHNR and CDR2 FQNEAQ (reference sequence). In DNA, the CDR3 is TGTGCCAGCAGCTTAGGAGGGGGAAGGCCCAATCAGCCCCAGCATTTT. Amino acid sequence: CASSLGGGRPNQPQHF.

CDR3 region: CASSQSGGATYGYTF. The DNA of the CDR3 is TGTGCCAGCAGCCAAAGTGGGGGGGCTACCTATGGCTACACCTTC. This chain links TRBV3-1 (or the pseudogene TRBV3-2) with TRBJ1-2; D may be TRBD1 (6 bases). V was trimmed by 2 bases and J by 4 bases, leaving 14 bases between them. The CDR3 consists of 15 residues. The germline V gene has CDR1 LGHDT and CDR2 YNNKEL (reference sequence).